These 20 T cell receptor beta chains were all obtained from the same sample, sequenced in a study of type 1 regulatory T cells. Study observations and caveats: Tr1 cells had a more restricted TCR repertoire than non-Tr1 cells.

For these receptors, no antigen is known. TCRdb ran MiXCR on the reads and lists one entry per CDR3 protein. Among about 71,000 distinct CDR3 sequences, 20% were seen once, and the ten largest hold more than 6.5%. Sequencing was carried out using cultured type 1 regulatory T (Tr1) cells, either the whole culture or a sorted fraction (not recorded which). The receptors were gathered from a human donor in good health.

The chain recombines TRBV12-3 or TRBV12-4 with TRBJ2-3; TRBD2 agrees at 7 bases. The CDR3 is 15 amino acids. The V gene end was trimmed by 2 bases and the J gene end by 0 bases; junction bases not matched to a gene: 2. In nucleotides, the CDR3 is TGTGCCAGCAGTTTATTTAGCGGGAGCACAGATACGCAGTATTTT. Translated, it gives CASSLFSGSTDTQYF.

This clonotype has just a few counts. V gene TRBV20-1 combines with J gene TRBJ1-1, with D hard to call. With 1 base removed from V and 0 bases from J, the gap between germline ends came to 9 bases. This CDR3 comprises 14 residues. Germline CDR1 DFQATT, CDR2 SNEGSKA (reference sequence). Here the CDR3 DNA reads TGCAGTGCTAGAGCAGGATCCGTGAACACTGAAGCTTTCTTT. The encoded protein is CSARAGSVNTEAFF.

V gene TRBV6-5 combines with J gene TRBJ2-7, with 9 bases matching TRBD2. The trim removed 2 bases at V and 0 bases at J, leaving 11 bases unmatched. The CDR3 covers 18 residues. From germline, CDR1 is MNHEY and CDR2 SVGAGI. CDR3 coding DNA: TGTGCCAGCAGTTACGGGTTCGTAAGCGGGAGGACCTCCTACGAGCAGTACTTC. Encoded protein: CASSYGFVSGRTSYEQYF.

This clonotype was picked up a small number of times. This chain joins TRBV12-3 or TRBV12-4 and TRBJ1-6; no clear D. V lost 6 bases, J lost 7 bases, and 10 bases lay in between. The length of the CDR3 is 13 residues. CDR3 in amino acids: CASRGDGNSPLHF. The DNA for the CDR3 is TGTGCCAGCAGGGGTGATGGGAATTCACCCCTCCACTTT.

The chain joins TRBV6-1 to TRBJ2-1; 10 nucleotides match TRBD2. The CDR3 is 14 residues long. The ends lost 5 bases at V and 4 bases at J; junction bases unmatched: 2. Germline values: CDR1 MNHNS, CDR2 SASEGT. The CDR3 reads CASSLLAGYNEQFF. In DNA form, the CDR3 reads TGTGCCAGCAGTTTACTAGCGGGGTACAATGAGCAGTTCTTC.

The chain joins TRBV7-2 to TRBJ2-1; 8 positions match TRBD1. V shed 4 bases and J 8 bases; nucleotides not matched to a gene: 10. CDR3 size: 15 residues. Germline lookup yields CDR1 SGHTA and CDR2 FQGNSA. The DNA of the CDR3 is TGTGCCAGCAGCTCCGCGACGGGACAGGCCCATGAGCAGTTCTTC. Encoded protein: CASSSATGQAHEQFF.

This clonotype was detected only a few times. The V gene is TRBV4-3, the J gene TRBJ2-1, with D uncertain. V gave up 1 base and J gave up 8 bases, with 9 bases separating them. CDR1 is LGHNA and CDR2 is YSLEER in the germline V gene. The CDR3 has 13 residues. The CDR3 bases are TGCGCCAGCAGCCAAGTGGGGTCTTATGAGCAGTTCTTC. The encoded protein is CASSQVGSYEQFF.

This clonotype was recorded a few times. The rearrangement links TRBV5-1 to TRBJ2-7, with TRBD2 identical over 9 bases. V shed 0 bases and J 4 bases; nucleotides not matched to a gene: 2. Germline CDR1 reads SGHRS; CDR2 reads YFSETQ. The CDR3 totals 14 residues. Written as DNA, the CDR3 is TGCGCCAGCAGCTTGGCTAGCGGGACTTACGAGCAGTACTTC. It specifies CASSLASGTYEQYF.

In this sample, this clonotype turned up a few times. V and J are TRBV5-1 and TRBJ1-5; weak D call: TRBD1 (5 bases). Germline CDR1 and CDR2: SGHRS and YFSETQ. Trimming left V 0 bases short and J 2 bases short, with 9 bases between. The CDR3 runs to 15 residues. CDR3 in amino acids: CASSLGTGRNQPQHF. The CDR3 DNA reads as TGCGCCAGCAGCTTGGGAACGGGACGCAATCAGCCCCAGCATTTT.

This clonotype was seen many times. V and J are TRBV30 and TRBJ2-4; 9 bases line up with TRBD2. J gave up 8 bases and V 2 bases, and 10 bases lay outside the gene matches. Germline V gene lookup returns CDR1 GTSNPN and CDR2 SVGIG (reference sequence). There are 15 residues in the CDR3. This CDR3 reads CAWSPPGLAGDIQYF. The CDR3 DNA follows: TGTGCCTGGAGTCCACCGGGACTAGCCGGAGACATTCAGTACTTC. Full variable domain (outside the CDR3, taken from reference TRBV30 and TRBJ2-4): SQTIHQWPATLVQPVGSPLSLECTVEGTSNPNLYWYRQAAGRGLQLLFYSVGIGQISSEVPQNLSASRPQDRQFILSSKKLLLSDSGFYLCAWSPPGLAGDIQYFGAGTRLSVL.

This clonotype was observed at least ten times. This rearrangement joins TRBV6-2 or TRBV6-3 to TRBJ1-2; D gene unclear. The CDR3 is 11 amino acids. V lost 5 bases and J lost 3, with 4 bases in between. Germline V gives CDR1 MNHEY, CDR2 SVGEGT. The CDR3 region has the DNA TGTGCCAGCAGTCGCGACTATGGCTACACCTTC. This codes for CASSRDYGYTF.

Worth noting for this clonotype: Just one base apart from a much larger clone, this may be a read error. This chain joins TRBV5-1 and TRBJ1-4; unclear D gene. The CDR3 runs 15 residues. From germline, CDR1 is SGHRS and CDR2 YFSETQ. This CDR3 is CAGSLQETAGEKLFF. The CDR3 coding sequence is TGCGCCGGCAGCCTTCAGGAAACAGCGGGTGAAAAACTGTTTTTT.

The gene calls are TRBV28 and TRBJ2-5, with a weak D call TRBD2 (6 bases). Trimming left V 4 bases short and J 4 bases short, with 13 bases between. The germline CDR1 and CDR2 sequences are MDHEN and SYDVKM. This CDR3 spans 14 amino acids. The CDR3 region has the DNA TGTGCCAGCAGTTCCTCCGGGACTGGAGAGACCCAGTACTTC. Amino acids: CASSSSGTGETQYF.

This clonotype was detected only a few times. This rearrangement joins TRBV4-2 to TRBJ2-1; 11 nucleotides agree with TRBD2. CDR3 size: 15 residues. Germline V gives CDR1 LGHNA, CDR2 YNFKEQ. Trimming took 1 base from V and 10 from J; bases not matched to a gene: 6. CDR3: CASSQVGSGRGEQFF. In DNA, the CDR3 is TGTGCCAGCAGCCAAGTAGGTAGCGGGAGGGGCGAGCAGTTCTTC.

In this sample, this clonotype turned up many times. The rearrangement links TRBV5-1 to TRBJ2-5, with TRBD2 matching over 11 bases. Germline V gene sequence: CDR1 SGHRS, CDR2 YFSETQ. This CDR3 is 17 amino acids long. J gave up 2 bases and V 6 bases, and 12 bases lay outside the gene matches. The CDR3, as DNA: TGCGCCAGCAATCCGGGAGTGACTAGCGGGAATCAAGAGACCCAGTACTTC. Amino acid sequence: CASNPGVTSGNQETQYF.

This clonotype was counted only a few times. This chain connects TRBV20-1 to TRBJ2-5; 8 bases are a match to TRBD1. This CDR3 has 13 amino acids. V shed 2 bases, J shed 5 bases, and the junction held 4 bases outside the gene matches. Germline-derived CDR1 and CDR2 are DFQATT and SNEGSKA (reference sequence). CDR3 sequence (DNA): TGCAGTGCTAGACCAGGGGGCCTGGAGACCCAGTACTTC. It is translated as CSARPGGLETQYF.

As DNA, the CDR3 is TGTGCCAGCTCACCCTACCCACCGGGACTAGCGGGAGTGGATACGCAGTATTTT. Its translation is CASSPYPPGLAGVDTQYF. This chain links TRBV18 with TRBJ2-3; 14 positions match TRBD2. Trimming removed 3 bases from V and 6 bases from J; junction bases left unmatched: 11. Germline CDR1 is KGHSH and CDR2 is LQKENI. The CDR3 totals 18 residues. Full variable domain (remainder filled in from reference TRBV18 and TRBJ2-3): NAGVMQNPRHLVRRRGQEARLRCSPMKGHSHVYWYRQLPEEGLKFMVYLQKENIIDESGMPKERFSAEFPKEGPSILRIQQVVRGDSAAYFCASSPYPPGLAGVDTQYFGPGTRLTVL.

This clonotype turned up a few times. The chain employs TRBV20-1 and TRBJ1-1; 7 bases align to TRBD1. The V gene end was trimmed by 3 bases and the J gene end by 3 bases; junction bases not matched to a gene: 7. Per the germline V gene, CDR1 is DFQATT and CDR2 is SNEGSKA (reference sequence). This CDR3 spans 14 amino acids. CDR3 coding DNA: TGCAGTGCTAGTAGACAGGGCCTCTACACTGAAGCTTTCTTT. Protein sequence: CSASRQGLYTEAFF.

The table lists this clonotype with a few counts. V and J are TRBV10-3 and TRBJ2-3, with 7 bases identical to TRBD2. Germline lookup yields CDR1 ENHRY and CDR2 SYGVKD. This CDR3 region has 14 residues. With V trimmed by 7 bases and J by 4 bases, 8 bases remained unmatched. In DNA form, the CDR3 reads TGTGCCATCATTAGCGGGCCGGGGGCAGATACGCAGTATTTT. It yields the protein CAIISGPGADTQYF.

The chain is built from TRBV18 and TRBJ1-5; the match to TRBD1 covers 7 bases. This CDR3 region has 16 residues. The germline gives CDR1 KGHSH, CDR2 LQKENI. V trimming: 3 bases; J trimming: 2 bases; junction bases outside the gene matches: 7. The CDR3 loop reads CASSPTTGRGNQPQHF. CDR3 sequence (DNA): TGTGCCAGCTCACCGACGACAGGGAGAGGCAATCAGCCCCAGCATTTT.